The following is a TCR beta chain sequence with its context. Compared with germline, one end of the junction differs, possibly owing to a read error. The data were taken from a study of T cells in Graves' hyperthyroidism and ophthalmopathy. TCR beta CDR3 regions were amplified from RNA transcripts. With the HTBI primer set, the TCR CDR3 went through a first round of RT-PCR. Each CDR3 protein gets one entry after TCRdb re-called the multiplex PCR reads with MiXCR. The profile shows about 300,000 distinct CDR3 sequences, around 20% of them singletons. Germline-derived CDR1 and CDR2 are LGHDT and YNNKEL (reference sequence). The CDR3 is 17 amino acids.

The sample was blood. The sequence was obtained from a man between 50 and 59 years old with Graves' ophthalmopathy. The chain carries TRBV3-1 and TRBJ2-6; no reliable D call. The DNA for the CDR3 is TGTGCCAGCAGTCAAGCCCCAGGTGGCTCTGGGGCCAACGTCCTGACTTTC. The encoded protein is CASSQAPGGSGANVLTF.